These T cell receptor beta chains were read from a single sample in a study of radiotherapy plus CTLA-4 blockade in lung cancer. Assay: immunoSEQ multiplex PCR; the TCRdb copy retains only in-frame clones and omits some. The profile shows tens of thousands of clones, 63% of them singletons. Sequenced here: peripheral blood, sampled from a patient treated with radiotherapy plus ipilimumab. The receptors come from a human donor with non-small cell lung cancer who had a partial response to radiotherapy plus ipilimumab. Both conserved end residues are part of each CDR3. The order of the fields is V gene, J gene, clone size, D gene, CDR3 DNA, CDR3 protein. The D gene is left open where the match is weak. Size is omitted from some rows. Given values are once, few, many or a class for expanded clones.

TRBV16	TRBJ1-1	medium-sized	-	TGTGCCAGCAGCCAATCCAGGGGGAACACTGAAGCTTTCTTT	CASSQSRGNTEAFF
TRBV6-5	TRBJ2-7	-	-	TGTGCCACCCTAGGGGATTCCTACGAGCAGTACTTC	CATLGDSYEQYF
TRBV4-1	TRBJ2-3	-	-	TGCGCCAGCAGGTCTAGCGGCACAGATACGCAGTATTTT	CASRSSGTDTQYF
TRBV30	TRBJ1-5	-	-	TGTGCCTGGAGCGAGGGCGCTAGCAATCAGCCCCAGCATTTT	CAWSEGASNQPQHF
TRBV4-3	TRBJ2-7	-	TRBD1	TGCGCCAGCAGCCTTTGGACAGGGAGCTACGAGCAGTACTTC	CASSLWTGSYEQYF
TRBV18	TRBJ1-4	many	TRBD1	TGTGCCAGCTCACTTAGGGGGCAGGCAACTAATGAAAAACTGTTTTTT	CASSLRGQATNEKLFF
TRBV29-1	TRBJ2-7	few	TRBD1	TGCAGCGTTGCTGGGACAGGCTTTTCCGAGCAGTACTTC	CSVAGTGFSEQYF
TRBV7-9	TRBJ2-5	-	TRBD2	TGTGCCAGCAGCTTAAGCGGGGGGGCCTTGGAGACCCAGTACTTC	CASSLSGGALETQYF
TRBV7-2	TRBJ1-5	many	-	TGTGCCAGCAGCTCCACAAATCAGCCCCAGCATTTT	CASSSTNQPQHF
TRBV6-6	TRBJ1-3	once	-	TGTGCCAGCACTCAAGAGGACAGTCCTGGAAACACCATATATTTT	CASTQEDSPGNTIYF
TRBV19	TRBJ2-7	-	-	TGTGCCAGTAGTAAACCACCGACCGGGACTTACCAGCCCTACGAGCAGTACTTC	CASSKPPTGTYQPYEQYF
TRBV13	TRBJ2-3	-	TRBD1	TGTGCCACCACGACAGGGGACACAGATACGCAGTATTTT	CATTTGDTDTQYF
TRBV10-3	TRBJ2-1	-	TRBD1	TGTGCCATCAGTGAGGCCCTGGACAGGGTAGGGAATGAGCAGTTCTTC	CAISEALDRVGNEQFF
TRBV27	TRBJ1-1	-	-	TGTGCCAGCAGCCGTACCGGGGGGCCGGCTTTCTTT	CASSRTGGPAFF
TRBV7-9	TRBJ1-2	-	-	TGTGCCAGCAGCATAACCGCGGGGGAATCTAACTATGGCTACACCTTC	CASSITAGESNYGYTF
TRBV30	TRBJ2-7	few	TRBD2	TGTGCCTGGAGTCCCCGGACTAGCGGGGTCCCTAGAGAGCAGTACTTC	CAWSPRTSGVPREQYF
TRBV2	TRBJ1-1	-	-	TGTGCCAGCAGTGATTGGGGGGTCCGGACTGAAGCTTTCTTT	CASSDWGVRTEAFF
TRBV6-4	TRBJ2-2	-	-	TGTGCCAGCAGTGAGTCAGGGTTACAAGCCGGGGAGCTGTTTTTT	CASSESGLQAGELFF
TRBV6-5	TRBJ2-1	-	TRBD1	TGTGCCAGCAGTTCCCTTTCCGGGACAGTTTACAATGAGCAGTTCTTC	CASSSLSGTVYNEQFF
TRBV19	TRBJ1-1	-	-	TGTGCCAGTAGTGAAAAGGGGTTCGGCGAAGCTTTCTTT	CASSEKGFGEAFF
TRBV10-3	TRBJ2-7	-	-	TGTGCCATCAGTGGCGGGGCCTCTGGGCACGAGCAGTACTTC	CAISGGASGHEQYF
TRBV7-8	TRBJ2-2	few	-	TGTGCCAGCAGCTCCCACTCCGGGGAGCTGTTTTTT	CASSSHSGELFF
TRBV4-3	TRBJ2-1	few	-	TGCGCCAGCAGCCAAGCCCCAGGGGACCACAATGAGCAGTTCTTC	CASSQAPGDHNEQFF
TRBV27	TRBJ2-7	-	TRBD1	TGTGCCAGCAGTCCCAACAGGGGTCGGCGTTACGAGCAGTACTTC	CASSPNRGRRYEQYF
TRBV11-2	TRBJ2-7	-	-	TGTGCCAGCAGCCTACCCTCTTCCTACGAGCAGTACTTC	CASSLPSSYEQYF
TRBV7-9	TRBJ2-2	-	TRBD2	TGTGCCAGCAGCTCGGTCGGAGCGGGGGGGCCCGGGGAGCTGTTTTTT	CASSSVGAGGPGELFF
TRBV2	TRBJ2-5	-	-	TGTGCCCGGGCGGCAGGGAGGATACAAGAGACCCAGTACTTC	CARAAGRIQETQYF
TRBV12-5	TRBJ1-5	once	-	TGTGCTAGTGCACAGGGCTATCAGCCCCAGCATTTT	CASAQGYQPQHF
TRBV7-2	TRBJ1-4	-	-	TGTGCCAGCAGCTTTAGGCCGGGGGGGAATGAAAAACTGTTTTTT	CASSFRPGGNEKLFF
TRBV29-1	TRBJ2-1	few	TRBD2	TGCAGCGTTGGGCTAGCGGGAGGGTTGGATGAGCAGTTCTTC	CSVGLAGGLDEQFF
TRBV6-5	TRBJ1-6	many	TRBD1	TGTGCCAGCAGTTCTCAGGGGGACAATTCACCCCTCCACTTT	CASSSQGDNSPLHF
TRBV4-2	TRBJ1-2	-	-	TGTGCCAGCAGCCAACCCGGACAGTCTAACTATGGCTACACCTTC	CASSQPGQSNYGYTF
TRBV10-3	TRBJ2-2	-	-	TGTGCCATCAGTGAAGGCCAGGGGAACACCGGGGAGCTGTTTTTT	CAISEGQGNTGELFF
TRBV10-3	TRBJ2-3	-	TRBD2	TGTGCCATCAACCCTACTAGCGCCCTATCAGATACGCAGTATTTT	CAINPTSALSDTQYF
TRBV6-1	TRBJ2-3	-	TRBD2	TGTGCCAGCATTCTAGCGGGGACAGATACGCAGTATTTT	CASILAGTDTQYF
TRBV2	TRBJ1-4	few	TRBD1	TGTGCCAGCAGTACAGGGGCTAATGAAAAACTGTTTTTT	CASSTGANEKLFF
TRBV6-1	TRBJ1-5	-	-	TGTGCCAGCAGTGGACAACACAATAGCAATCAGCCCCAGCATTTT	CASSGQHNSNQPQHF
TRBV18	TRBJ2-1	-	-	TGTGCCAGCTCACCAACCGGCCCAGGGTTGGACAATGAGCAGTTCTTC	CASSPTGPGLDNEQFF
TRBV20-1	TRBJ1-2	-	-	TGCAGTGCTAGGATCGGCGGCGGCTACACCTTC	CSARIGGGYTF
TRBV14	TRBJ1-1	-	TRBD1	TGTGCCAGCAGCCAACGGACAGGGGGGAACACTGAAGCTTTCTTT	CASSQRTGGNTEAFF
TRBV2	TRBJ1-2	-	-	TGTGCCAGCGCCCCCGGGAAGGCGAATAACTATGGCTACACCTTC	CASAPGKANNYGYTF
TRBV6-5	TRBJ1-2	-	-	TGTGCCAGCAGTTACTCGGAGAGCTATGGCTACACCTTC	CASSYSESYGYTF
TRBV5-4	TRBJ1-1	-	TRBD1	TGTGCCAGCAGCTTGGACCTCGGGACAGGGGGGCCCTTGAGGGCTTTCTTT	CASSLDLGTGGPLRAFF
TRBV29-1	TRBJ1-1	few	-	TGCAGCGGAGCACAGGGTTTTAACACTGAAGCTTTCTTT	CSGAQGFNTEAFF
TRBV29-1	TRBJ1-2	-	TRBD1	TGCAGCGTGTCCGGGGGGACAGGGGATGGCTACACCTTC	CSVSGGTGDGYTF
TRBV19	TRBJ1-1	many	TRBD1	TGTGCCAGTAGTTCGCTACAGGGGGCTCCTGAAGCTTTCTTT	CASSSLQGAPEAFF
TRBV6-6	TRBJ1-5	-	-	TGTGCCAGCAGTAGCCGGGGGGGGAATCAGCCCCAGCATTTT	CASSSRGGNQPQHF
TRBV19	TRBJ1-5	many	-	TGTGCCAGCTCCTCTACCCGGGAGACTAGGAATCAGCCCCAGCATTTT	CASSSTRETRNQPQHF
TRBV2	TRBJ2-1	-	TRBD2	TGTGCCAGCAGTGAACTAGCGGGAGTACTCAATGAGCAGTTCTTC	CASSELAGVLNEQFF
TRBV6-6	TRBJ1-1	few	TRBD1	TGTGCCAGCAGATCACGGGACAGGGAAGTAGAAGCTTTCTTT	CASRSRDREVEAFF
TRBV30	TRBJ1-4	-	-	TGTGCCTGGAGTCCGGGTGGTCGTGAAAAACTGTTTTTT	CAWSPGGREKLFF
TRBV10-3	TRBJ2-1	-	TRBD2	TGTGCCATCAGGAGGCTAGCGGGAGACAATGAGCAGTTCTTC	CAIRRLAGDNEQFF
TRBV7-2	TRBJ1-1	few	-	TGTGCCAGCAGCCAAGCTCCGACAGTGAACACTGAAGCTTTCTTT	CASSQAPTVNTEAFF
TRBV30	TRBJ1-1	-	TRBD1	TGTGCCTGGAGGCCCCGCGCAGGGGGAAAAACTGAAGCTTTCTTT	CAWRPRAGGKTEAFF
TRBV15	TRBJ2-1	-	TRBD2	TGTGCCACCAGCAGGGGGACTAGCGGGAGGGGCAATGAGCAGTTCTTC	CATSRGTSGRGNEQFF
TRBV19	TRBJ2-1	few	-	TGTGCCAGTACCGGGACACCGTACAATGAGCAGTTCTTC	CASTGTPYNEQFF
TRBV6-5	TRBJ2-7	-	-	TGTGCCAGCAGTGGAGGGACAGCTGGCTCCTACGAGCAGTACTTC	CASSGGTAGSYEQYF
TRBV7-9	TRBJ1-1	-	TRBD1	TGTGCCAGCAGCCGGCTCCGGACAGGGGCAAACACTGAAGCTTTCTTT	CASSRLRTGANTEAFF
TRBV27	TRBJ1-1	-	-	TGTGCCAGCAGTTTAATTAGTGGGGGCCTTACTGAAGCTTTCTTT	CASSLISGGLTEAFF
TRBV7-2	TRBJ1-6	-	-	TGTGCCAGCAGCTGGCGCTACTGGGGGGTTAATTCACCCCTCCACTTT	CASSWRYWGVNSPLHF